This T cell receptor beta chain was sequenced in a study of T cells in Graves' hyperthyroidism and ophthalmopathy. TCR beta CDR3 regions were amplified from RNA transcripts. Carried out on the TCR CDR3, a first-round RT-PCR used the HTBI primer set. Via MiXCR, TCRdb re-called the multiplex PCR reads, giving one row per CDR3 protein. The sample yields over 350,000 distinct CDR3 sequences, around a sixth seen once. This clonotype appeared many times. Thyroid ultrasound and orbital computed tomography, with clinical symptoms and serum thyroxine and TRAb, informed diagnoses. The CDR3 is 17 residues long. V trimming: 5 bases; J trimming: 3 bases; junction bases outside the gene matches: 15. Per the germline V gene, CDR1 is MDHEN and CDR2 is SYDVKM.

The TCR was taken from a man in his late teens or twenties with Graves' ophthalmopathy. V and J are TRBV28 and TRBJ2-5; 7 nucleotides agree with TRBD2. The sample comprised blood. The CDR3 loop reads CASSHRTRLDQKETQYF. As DNA, the CDR3 is TGTGCCAGCAGTCACCGGACTAGACTCGATCAAAAAGAGACCCAGTACTTC.